This T cell receptor (beta chain) derives from a study of tumor and adjacent non-tumor tissue in lung cancer. RNA was extracted from bulk tissue without any cell sorting. With respect to this clonotype: This sequence may be a read error, since a much larger clone differs from it by one base.

Three rounds of nested PCR, following a modified ARM-PCR protocol, produced the TCRbeta library. TCRdb processed the multiplex PCR reads anew with MiXCR; each CDR3 protein has one entry. The data hold more than 95,000 distinct CDR3 sequences, with around three fifths observed a single time. Germline assignment: CDR1 MNHEY and CDR2 SVGAGI. The V and J ends lost 0 bases and 0 bases, in that order; junction bases with no gene match: 10. The CDR3 totals 18 residues. The sequencing input was lung tumor tissue. The chain uses TRBV6-5 and TRBJ2-7, with 8 positions matching TRBD2. The source is a man between 25 and 39 years old with non-small cell lung cancer. The CDR3: CASSYSFAGGTSSYEQYF. CDR3 DNA sequence: TGTGCCAGCAGTTACTCGTTTGCGGGAGGCACGAGCTCCTACGAGCAGTACTTC.